The clone carrying this T cell receptor beta chain was picked up a small number of times. Antigen unknown. Before any sequencing was done, the ViraFEST assay used viral peptide pools to expand antigen-specific CD4+ T cells. After less than twelve days in culture, the CD4+ T cells were isolated. PCR showed that the person got SARS-CoV-2 infection at some point between March and December 2020. After around 2.2 million PBMC were placed in each well, they were cultured with approximately 10 IU/ml IL-2 and approximately 9.7 ug/ml peptides. Clones were sequenced by immunoSEQ multiplex PCR, and TCRdb holds only the in-frame ones, with some missing. The data hold 35,000 to 55,000 clones, with roughly 75% observed a single time. The sample originates from a study of vaccination effects on CD4 cells after COVID-19. This CDR3 is 16 amino acids long. V lost 1 base to trimming and J lost 11 bases; unmatched junction nucleotides: 7. Germline-derived CDR1 and CDR2 are MGHRA and YSYEKL.

The sequence was obtained from a human donor who had a prior SARS-CoV-2 infection. This chain connects TRBV4-1 to TRBJ1-6; 11 nucleotides align to TRBD1. Sequencing was performed on CD4+ T cells from PBMCs cultured with a peptide pool, taken before COVID-19 vaccination. The CDR3 DNA is TGCGCCAGCAGCCAAGTTGGGCGGGACAGGGGGACACCCCTCCACTTT. It yields the protein CASSQVGRDRGTPLHF.